This entry is about one T cell receptor beta chain. Its cognate antigen is unknown. The CDR3 is 14 residues long. Trimming took 6 bases from V and 1 from J; bases not matched to a gene: 5. From germline, CDR1 is MNHNY and CDR2 SVGAGI (reference sequence). The sample is drawn from a study of STAT5B mutations in CD4+ large granular lymphocyte leukemia. Sequencing was at survey level. Some clones are missing from TCRdb's copy, which holds only in-frame ones; the method was immunoSEQ multiplex PCR. The sample includes under 40,000 clones, approximately 79% seen only once; the top ten take approximately 2.3%. Overall study results and limits: Main leukemic clonotypes were patient-specific, but approximately 27% appeared at low frequency elsewhere. CD4-sorted patient repertoires seemed more clonal than healthy CD4+ repertoires. Higher CD4+ than CD8+ T-LGLL clonality might reflect small sample size.

Material for sequencing was CD4+ T cells from blood buffy coats. The genes are TRBV6-6 and TRBJ1-1; 7 bases align to TRBD1. The sequence was collected from a human donor in good health. As DNA, the CDR3 is TGTGCCAGCAGAGTGGGGACAGCGAACACTGAAGCTTTCTTT. Its translation is CASRVGTANTEAFF.